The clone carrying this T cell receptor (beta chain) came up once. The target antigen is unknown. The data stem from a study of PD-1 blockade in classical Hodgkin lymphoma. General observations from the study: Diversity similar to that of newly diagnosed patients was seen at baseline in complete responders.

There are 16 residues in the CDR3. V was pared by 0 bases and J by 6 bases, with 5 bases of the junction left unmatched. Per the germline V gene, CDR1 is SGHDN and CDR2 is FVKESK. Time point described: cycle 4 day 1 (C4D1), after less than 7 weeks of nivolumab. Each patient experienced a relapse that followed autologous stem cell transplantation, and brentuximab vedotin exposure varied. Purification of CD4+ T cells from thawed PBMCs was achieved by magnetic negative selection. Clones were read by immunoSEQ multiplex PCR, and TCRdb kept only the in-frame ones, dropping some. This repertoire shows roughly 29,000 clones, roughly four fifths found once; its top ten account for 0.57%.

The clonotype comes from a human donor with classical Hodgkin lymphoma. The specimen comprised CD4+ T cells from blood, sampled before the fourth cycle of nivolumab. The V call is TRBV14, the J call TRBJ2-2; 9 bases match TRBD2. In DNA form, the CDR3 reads TGTGCCAGCAGCCAAGACCGGGCGGGAGGGCCCGGGGAGCTGTTTTTT. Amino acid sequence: CASSQDRAGGPGELFF.